This TCR beta chain was documented in a study of T cell responses to AZD1222 COVID-19 vaccine. The study, taken as a whole, reports: Recipients of AZD1222 seropositive at baseline numbered only 5 to 7. The sample set comprised mostly white British donors with more females, and clonal diversity was possibly underestimated.

Germline V gene lookup returns CDR1 MNHEY and CDR2 SVGAGI. V lost 7 bases to trimming and J lost 5 bases, with 17 bases between them. This CDR3 comprises 14 residues. Comment on this clone: The antigen remains unidentified.

Sequencing used immunoSEQ multiplex PCR; TCRdb keeps in-frame clones, though not all of them. Of about 69,000 clones listed, around 80% are singletons. The chain uses TRBV6-5 and TRBJ1-1; no definite D call. This receptor was obtained from an adult who received the AZD1222 COVID-19 vaccine. This specimen was peripheral blood, taken 28 days after the second AZD1222 dose. The CDR3 nucleotides read TGTGCCAGCACCACCGGGCAGTCCGGGACTGAAGCTTTCTTT. Encoded protein: CASTTGQSGTEAFF.